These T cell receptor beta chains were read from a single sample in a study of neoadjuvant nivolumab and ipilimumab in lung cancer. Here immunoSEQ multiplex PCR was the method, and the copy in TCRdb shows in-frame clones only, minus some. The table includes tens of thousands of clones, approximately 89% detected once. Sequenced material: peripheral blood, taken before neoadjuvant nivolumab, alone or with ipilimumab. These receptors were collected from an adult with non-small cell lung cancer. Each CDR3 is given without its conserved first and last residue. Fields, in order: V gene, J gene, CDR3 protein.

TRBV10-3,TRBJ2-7,AISKGGTGGSYEQY
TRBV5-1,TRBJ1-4,ASSGGTGDEKLF
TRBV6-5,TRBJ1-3,ASREGAGNTIY
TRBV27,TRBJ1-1,ASSLSGQGAGTEAF
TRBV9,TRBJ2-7,ASSSLSGEGYYEQY
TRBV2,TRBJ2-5,ASGGLAAFQETQY
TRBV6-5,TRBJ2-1,ASSYRIQGYNEQF
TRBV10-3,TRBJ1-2,AISEKRDHGYT
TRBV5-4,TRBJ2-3,ASRPAPTSTDTQY
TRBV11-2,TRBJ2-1,ASSKSNTRFTYNEQF
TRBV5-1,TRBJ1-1,ASSSQPNTEAF
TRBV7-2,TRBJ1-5,ASSLGGTGQPQH
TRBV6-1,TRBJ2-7,ASRTDYSYEQY
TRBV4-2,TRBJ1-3,ASSQRGQSSGNTIY
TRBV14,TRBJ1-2,ASSPNRGNYGYT
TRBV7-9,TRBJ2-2,ASSLELAVTGELF
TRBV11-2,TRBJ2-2,ASSLETGGGELF
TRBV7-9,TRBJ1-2,ASSAGGPYGYT
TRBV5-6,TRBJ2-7,ASSLVGTGVYEQY
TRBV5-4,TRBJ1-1,ASSLGLDRANTEAF
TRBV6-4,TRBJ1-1,ASSEDRDTEAF
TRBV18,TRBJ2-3,ASSLRQGPILAELIGSTDTQY
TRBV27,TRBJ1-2,ASSSPQDNYGYT